The next 2 T cell receptor beta chains were all read from a single sample in a study of blood T cell repertoires in COVID-19. Profiling relied on immunoSEQ multiplex PCR, and the TCRdb table lists in-frame clones only, not all of them. This table holds 130,000 to 150,000 clones, over 80% found once. Material: PBMCs or T cells enriched from blood (not recorded which). The receptors originated from a woman aged 45 to 65 who had been exposed to COVID-19.

J is TRBJ1-3 and V is TRBV20-1; D might be TRBD1 (5 bases). Trimming left V 3 bases short and J 4 bases short, with 13 bases between. The length of the CDR3 is 14 residues. CDR1 is DFQATT, CDR2 SNEGSKA, per germline (reference sequence). CDR3: CSASFGGAGNTIYF. As DNA, the CDR3 is TGCAGTGCTAGTTTCGGGGGTGCGGGAAACACCATATATTTT.

The V call is TRBV9, the J call TRBJ1-3; D may be TRBD1 (5 bases). V shed 3 bases and J shed 4 bases, with 8 bases lying between them. The CDR3 contains 13 residues. Germline-derived CDR1 and CDR2 are SGDLS and YYNGEE. The CDR3 sequence is CASSGYRGNTIYF. CDR3 nucleotides: TGTGCCAGCAGCGGTTACAGGGGAAACACCATATATTTT. The full variable domain, its missing parts supplied by reference TRBV9 and TRBJ1-3, is DSGVTQTPKHLITATGQRVTLRCSPRSGDLSVYWYQQSLDQGLQFLIQYYNGEERAKGNILERFSAQQFPDLHSELNLSSLELGDSALYFCASSGYRGNTIYFGEGSWLTVV.